Detailed here is one TCR beta chain. As yet, its antigen is unknown. This specimen comes from a study of T cell responses to AZD1222 COVID-19 vaccine. Findings and limits, study-wide: All repertoire sampling was performed exclusively after the peak T cell response. Among the donors, most were white British and more were female, and clonal diversity was possibly underestimated.

The V and J ends lost 2 bases and 3 bases respectively, with 5 bases between them. The CDR3 runs 13 residues. Assay used: immunoSEQ multiplex PCR; TCRdb lists only in-frame clones, some missing. Of around 160,000 clones in the sample, 85% to 95% are singletons; the top ten hold 2.5% to 3%. The V call is TRBV12-3 or TRBV12-4, the J call TRBJ1-5; unclear D gene. This material consisted of peripheral blood, taken on day 0 of MenACWY control vaccination. The receptor's source is an adult in good health. The CDR3 sequence is CASSLRYNQPQHF. CDR3 DNA sequence: TGTGCCAGCAGTTTAAGGTACAATCAGCCCCAGCATTTT.